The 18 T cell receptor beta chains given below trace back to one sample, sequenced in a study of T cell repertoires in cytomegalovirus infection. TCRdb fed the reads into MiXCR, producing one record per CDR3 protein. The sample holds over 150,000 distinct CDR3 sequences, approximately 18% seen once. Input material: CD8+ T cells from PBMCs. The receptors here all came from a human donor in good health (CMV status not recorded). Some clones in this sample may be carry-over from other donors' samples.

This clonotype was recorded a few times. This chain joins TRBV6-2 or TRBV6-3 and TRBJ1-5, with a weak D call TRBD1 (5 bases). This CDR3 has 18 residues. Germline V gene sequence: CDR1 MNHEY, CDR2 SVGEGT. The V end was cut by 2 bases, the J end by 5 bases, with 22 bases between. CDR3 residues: CASSYGAPQGRGYQPQHF. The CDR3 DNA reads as TGTGCCAGCAGTTACGGGGCCCCTCAGGGAAGGGGCTATCAGCCCCAGCATTTT.

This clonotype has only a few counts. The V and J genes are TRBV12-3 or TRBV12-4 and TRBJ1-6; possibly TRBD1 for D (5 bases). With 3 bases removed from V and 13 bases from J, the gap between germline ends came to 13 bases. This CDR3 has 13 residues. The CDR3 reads CASSFWGGVPLHF. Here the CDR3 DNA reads TGTGCCAGCAGTTTCTGGGGCGGGGTCCCCCTCCACTTT.

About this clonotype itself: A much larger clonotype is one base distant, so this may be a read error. CDR3 nucleotide sequence: TGTGCCAGCAGCTTAGCGGCCTACTACGAGCAGTACTTC. It codes for CASSLAAYYEQYF. V gene TRBV7-6 combines with J gene TRBJ2-7; D is unclear. CDR1 SGHVS and CDR2 FNYEAQ come from the germline V gene. This CDR3 comprises 13 residues. The V and J ends lost 0 bases and 3 bases respectively, with 6 bases between them.

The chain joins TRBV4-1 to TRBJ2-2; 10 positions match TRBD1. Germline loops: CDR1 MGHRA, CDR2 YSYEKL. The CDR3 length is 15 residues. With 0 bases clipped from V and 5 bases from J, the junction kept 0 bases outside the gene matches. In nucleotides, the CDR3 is TGCGCCAGCAGCCAAGAGGACAGGGGGACCGGGGAGCTGTTTTTT. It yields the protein CASSQEDRGTGELFF.

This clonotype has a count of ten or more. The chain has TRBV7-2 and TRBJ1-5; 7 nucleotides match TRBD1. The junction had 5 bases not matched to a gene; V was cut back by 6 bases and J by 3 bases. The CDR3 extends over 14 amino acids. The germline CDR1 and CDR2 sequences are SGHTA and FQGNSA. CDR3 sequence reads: CASRRGPYNQPQHF. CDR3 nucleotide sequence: TGTGCCAGCAGGAGGGGGCCATACAATCAGCCCCAGCATTTT.

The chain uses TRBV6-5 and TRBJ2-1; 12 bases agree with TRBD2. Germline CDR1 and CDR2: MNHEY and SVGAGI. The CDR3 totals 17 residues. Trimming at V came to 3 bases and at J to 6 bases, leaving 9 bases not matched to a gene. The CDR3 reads CASSYSSGGGPRNEQFF. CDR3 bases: TGTGCCAGCAGTTATTCTAGCGGGGGGGGCCCCCGCAATGAGCAGTTCTTC.

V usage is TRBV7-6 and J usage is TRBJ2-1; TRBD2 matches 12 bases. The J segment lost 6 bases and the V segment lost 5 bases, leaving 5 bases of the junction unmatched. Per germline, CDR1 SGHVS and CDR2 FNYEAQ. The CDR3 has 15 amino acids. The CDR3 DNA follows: TGTGCCAGCAGCCCTAGCGGGGGGGCTACCAATGAGCAGTTCTTC. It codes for CASSPSGGATNEQFF.

CDR3 region: CASSPREGSYEQYF. The CDR3 DNA is TGTGCCAGCAGTCCCCGGGAAGGATCCTACGAGCAGTACTTC. The rearrangement links TRBV6-1 to TRBJ2-7; tentative D call: TRBD2 (5 bases). This CDR3 contains 14 residues. Trimming shortened V by 5 bases and J by 1 base, and 12 bases separated the two germline ends. Per the germline V gene, CDR1 is MNHNS and CDR2 is SASEGT.

CDR3 DNA sequence: TGTGCCAGCAGTGAATTACTCTTGGACAATGAGCAGTTCTTC. This gives the protein CASSELLLDNEQFF. The chain couples TRBV6-1 to TRBJ2-1; D is undetermined. The CDR3 has 14 amino acids. CDR1 and CDR2 (germline): MNHNS, SASEGT. V was shortened by 2 bases and J by 5 bases, with 10 bases between the two germline ends.

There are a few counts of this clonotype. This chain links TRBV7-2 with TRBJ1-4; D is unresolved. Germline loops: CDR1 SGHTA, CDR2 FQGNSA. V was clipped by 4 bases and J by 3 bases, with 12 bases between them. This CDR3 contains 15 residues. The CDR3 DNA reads TGTGCCAGCAGCTCCTACAGCTTCTCTAATGAAAAACTGTTTTTT. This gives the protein CASSSYSFSNEKLFF.

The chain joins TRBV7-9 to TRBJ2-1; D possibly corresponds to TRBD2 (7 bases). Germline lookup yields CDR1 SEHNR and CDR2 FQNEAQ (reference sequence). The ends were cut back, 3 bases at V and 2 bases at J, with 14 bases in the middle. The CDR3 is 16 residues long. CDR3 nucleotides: TGTGCCAGCAGCTTCTCGGCCGGGGGGCCCTACAATGAGCAGTTCTTC. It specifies CASSFSAGGPYNEQFF. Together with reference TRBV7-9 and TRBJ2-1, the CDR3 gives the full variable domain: DTGVSQNPRHKITKRGQNVTFRCDPISEHNRLYWYRQTLGQGPEFLTYFQNEAQLEKSRLLSDRFSAERPKGSFSTLEIQRTEQGDSAMYLCASSFSAGGPYNEQFFGPGTRLTVL.

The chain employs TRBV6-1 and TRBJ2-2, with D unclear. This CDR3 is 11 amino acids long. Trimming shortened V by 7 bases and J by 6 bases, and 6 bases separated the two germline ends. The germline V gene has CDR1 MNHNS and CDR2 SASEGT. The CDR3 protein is CASKSPGELFF. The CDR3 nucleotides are TGTGCCAGCAAGTCCCCCGGGGAGCTGTTTTTT.

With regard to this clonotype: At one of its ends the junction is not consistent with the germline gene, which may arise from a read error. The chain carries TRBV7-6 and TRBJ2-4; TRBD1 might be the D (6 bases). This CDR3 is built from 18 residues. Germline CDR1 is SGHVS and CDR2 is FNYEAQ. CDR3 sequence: CASSLSPYRDGAKNIQYF. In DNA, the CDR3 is TGTGCTAGCAGCTTATCCCCGTACAGGGACGGAGCCAAAAACATTCAGTACTTC.

CDR3 region: CASSLAGAPDRNIQYF. CDR3 sequence (DNA): TGTGCCAGCAGCTTGGCCGGGGCTCCGGACAGAAACATTCAGTACTTC. This sequence joins TRBV5-6 and TRBJ2-4; TRBD1 is a possible D gene (6 bases). CDR3 length equals 16 residues. With 0 bases removed from V and 6 bases from J, the gap between germline ends came to 16 bases. CDR1 and CDR2 from the germline V gene are SGHDT and YYEEEE.

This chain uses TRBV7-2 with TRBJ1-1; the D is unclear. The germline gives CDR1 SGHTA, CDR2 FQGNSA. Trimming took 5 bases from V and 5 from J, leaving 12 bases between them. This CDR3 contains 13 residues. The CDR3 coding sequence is TGTGCCAGCAGCGTATATCTGGGAACTGAAGCTTTCTTT. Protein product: CASSVYLGTEAFF.

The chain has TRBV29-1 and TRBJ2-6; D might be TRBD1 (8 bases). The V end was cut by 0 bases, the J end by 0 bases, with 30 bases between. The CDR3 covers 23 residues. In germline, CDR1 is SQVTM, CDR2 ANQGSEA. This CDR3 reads CSVEERGDPPRDRGHSGANVLTF. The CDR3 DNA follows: TGCAGCGTTGAAGAACGGGGGGACCCCCCTAGAGACAGGGGACACTCTGGGGCCAACGTCCTGACTTTC.

CDR3 DNA: TGTGCCAGCAGCTTAGCGCGTGACCAAGCGCTCTACAATGAGCAGTTCTTC. This sequence encodes CASSLARDQALYNEQFF. The rearrangement uses TRBV7-8 and TRBJ2-1; D is uncertain. CDR3 size: 17 residues. Germline CDR1 is SGHVS and CDR2 is FQNEAQ. V lost 0 bases, J lost 3 bases, and 15 bases lay in between.

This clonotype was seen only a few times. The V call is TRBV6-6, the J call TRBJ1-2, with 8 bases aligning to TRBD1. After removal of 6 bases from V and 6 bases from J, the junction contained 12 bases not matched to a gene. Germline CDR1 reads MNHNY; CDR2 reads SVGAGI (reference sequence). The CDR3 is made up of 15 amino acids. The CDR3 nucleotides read TGTGCCAGCAGCCACGTACGATCAGGGGGCGATGGCTACACCTTC. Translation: CASSHVRSGGDGYTF.